This T cell receptor (beta chain) was captured by sequencing in a study of beta chain features in type 1 diabetes. A few counts support this clone. The antigen is not known. The study, taken as a whole, reports: TCRB repertoires of naive, central memory and Treg cells appeared more similar among patients than among healthy donors. People with Type 1 diabetes carried modestly yet significantly shorter TCRB CDR3s in all four CD4+ subsets. An over-representation of cells with high TCR expression could result from cDNA sequencing.

Every bit of the isolated RNA underwent reverse transcription, so sequencing read expressed TCRB transcripts. The average read count of naive, central memory and regulatory T cell samples was some 3.8 million. Sequencing used immunoSEQ multiplex PCR; TCRdb keeps in-frame clones, though not all of them. The top ten clones hold about 0.9% of a sample with roughly 160,000 clones, about 7.8% of them seen once. The clonotype was recovered from a woman in her forties with type 1 diabetes. Sequenced: central memory CD4+ T cells from blood.

The CDR3 DNA is TGTGCCACCAGCAGAGTCGGGACTACCTATAGCACAGATACGCAGTATTTT. Translated, it gives CATSRVGTTYSTDTQYF. J is TRBJ2-3 and V is TRBV15, with 7 bases matching TRBD2. This CDR3 is built from 17 residues. The ends lost 1 base at V and 0 bases at J; junction bases unmatched: 7. Germline assignment: CDR1 LNHNV and CDR2 YYDKDF (reference sequence).